These T cell receptor beta chains were read from a single sample in a study of OX40 agonist ivuxolimab in advanced cancers. TCRdb's table, derived via immunoSEQ multiplex PCR, lists solely in-frame clones and lacks some. Seen here are 25,000 or so clones, roughly 85% observed once, and the top ten hold about 12%. The sample in question was CD4+ or CD8+ T cells sorted from blood, obtained in a trial of the OX40 agonist ivuxolimab. Source of these receptors: an adult with an advanced solid tumor such as melanoma, head and neck, liver or kidney cancer. Both conserved end residues are part of each CDR3. A D gene is named only where the DNA matches it firmly. Some rows mark clone size as missing; the rest say once, few, many or name a class of expanded clone.

V: TRBV30; J: TRBJ1-5; size: once; D: .; CDR3: CAWSVDGNQPQHF; DNA: TGTGCCTGGAGTGTAGACGGGAATCAGCCCCAGCATTTT
V: TRBV4-1; J: TRBJ2-3; size: .; D: TRBD2; CDR3: CASSQTPGLATDTQYF; DNA: TGCGCCAGCAGCCAAACGCCGGGACTAGCCACAGATACGCAGTATTTT
V: TRBV19; J: TRBJ1-1; size: few; D: .; CDR3: CASSIGGLGTEAFF; DNA: TGTGCCAGTAGTATAGGTGGATTGGGCACTGAAGCTTTCTTT
V: TRBV7-3; J: TRBJ1-1; size: few; D: .; CDR3: CASSLQGGGNTEAFF; DNA: TGTGCCAGCAGCTTACAAGGCGGGGGGAACACTGAAGCTTTCTTT
V: TRBV11-1; J: TRBJ2-7; size: .; D: .; CDR3: CASSSGYEQYF; DNA: TGTGCCAGCAGCTCGGGGTACGAGCAGTACTTC
V: TRBV10-2; J: TRBJ2-7; size: .; D: .; CDR3: CASSEYNVISSEQYF; DNA: TGCGCCAGCAGTGAGTATAACGTAATTTCCTCCGAGCAGTACTTC
V: TRBV5-5; J: TRBJ1-1; size: .; D: .; CDR3: CASTWGENTEAFF; DNA: TGTGCCAGCACCTGGGGGGAAAACACTGAAGCTTTCTTT
V: TRBV2; J: TRBJ1-1; size: few; D: .; CDR3: CASSEGLGTEAFF; DNA: TGTGCCAGCAGTGAAGGACTAGGCACTGAAGCTTTCTTT
V: TRBV6-4; J: TRBJ1-1; size: .; D: .; CDR3: CASSDSAGTRGAFF; DNA: TGTGCCAGCAGTGACTCGGCCGGGACCCGGGGAGCTTTCTTT
V: TRBV4-1; J: TRBJ1-1; size: medium-sized; D: .; CDR3: CASSQDWGGTEAFF; DNA: TGCGCCAGCAGCCAAGATTGGGGGGGCACTGAAGCTTTCTTT
V: TRBV27; J: TRBJ1-5; size: .; D: .; CDR3: CASSLSGQLNQPQHF; DNA: TGTGCCAGCAGTTTATCTGGGCAGTTAAATCAGCCCCAGCATTTT
V: TRBV11-2; J: TRBJ2-7; size: .; D: .; CDR3: CASSLGRNTYEQYF; DNA: TGTGCCAGCAGCTTAGGTCGGAATACCTACGAGCAGTACTTC
V: TRBV29-1; J: TRBJ2-6; size: .; D: .; CDR3: CSVDVGIANVLTF; DNA: TGCAGCGTTGACGTGGGGATTGCCAACGTCCTGACTTTC
V: TRBV10-2; J: TRBJ2-7; size: .; D: .; CDR3: CASLSRYEQYF; DNA: TGCGCCAGTCTATCAAGGTACGAGCAGTACTTC
V: TRBV27; J: TRBJ2-3; size: .; D: TRBD2; CDR3: CASSPGRGDTDTQYF; DNA: TGTGCCAGCAGCCCGGGACGGGGGGACACAGATACGCAGTATTTT
V: TRBV18; J: TRBJ1-1; size: few; D: .; CDR3: CASSPPRRGGEAFF; DNA: TGTGCCAGCTCACCACCGCGGAGGGGAGGTGAAGCTTTCTTT
V: TRBV19; J: TRBJ2-7; size: .; D: .; CDR3: CASSIASGQIYEQYF; DNA: TGTGCCAGTAGTATTGCATCCGGTCAGATCTACGAGCAGTACTTC
V: TRBV2; J: TRBJ1-5; size: .; D: .; CDR3: CASSDPRYSNQPQHF; DNA: TGTGCCAGCAGTGACCCGAGGTATAGCAATCAGCCCCAGCATTTT
V: TRBV7-9; J: TRBJ2-6; size: .; D: TRBD1; CDR3: CASSFSGGWGANVLTF; DNA: TGTGCCAGCAGCTTTTCAGGGGGATGGGGAGCCAACGTCCTGACTTTC
V: TRBV5-1; J: TRBJ1-2; size: .; D: .; CDR3: CASSLESRGSWAYGYTF; DNA: TGCGCCAGCAGCTTGGAGAGCCGGGGCAGCTGGGCCTATGGCTACACCTTC
V: TRBV7-9; J: TRBJ1-3; size: .; D: .; CDR3: CASSLRSTIYF; DNA: TGTGCCAGCAGCTTACGTAGCACCATATATTTT
V: TRBV19; J: TRBJ2-1; size: few; D: .; CDR3: CASSWGNLYNEQFF; DNA: TGTGCCAGTAGTTGGGGTAACCTATACAATGAGCAGTTCTTC
V: TRBV18; J: TRBJ1-1; size: .; D: .; CDR3: CASSPPSAGEAFF; DNA: TGTGCCAGCTCACCACCATCAGCAGGTGAAGCTTTCTTT
V: TRBV4-1; J: TRBJ2-3; size: .; D: .; CDR3: CASSPRGYGSTDTQYF; DNA: TGCGCCAGCAGCCCGAGGGGGTATGGAAGCACAGATACGCAGTATTTT
V: TRBV15; J: TRBJ2-3; size: .; D: .; CDR3: CATSRVLGDTQYF; DNA: TGTGCCACCAGCAGGGTCCTAGGTGATACGCAGTATTTT
V: TRBV29-1; J: TRBJ2-1; size: .; D: .; CDR3: CSVEWGAINEQFF; DNA: TGCAGCGTTGAGTGGGGGGCTATCAATGAGCAGTTCTTC